Below are 9 T cell receptor beta chains sequenced from a single sample in a study of blood T cells in healthy people across ages. It was with a sample-barcoded 5' primer and a J-beta primer mix that a second PCR of about 6 to 12 cycles was run. From the 5' RACE reads, TCRdb called clonotypes with MiXCR, one entry per CDR3 protein. The table has about 800,000 distinct CDR3 sequences, approximately 25% seen once. A further study also used this sample, focusing on T cells of mothers and their children.

Sequences were obtained from blood. The receptors were gathered from a boy aged 5-17 years in good health.

This clonotype was counted between two and nine times. The CDR3 region is CSVGRGPNTEAFF. The CDR3 nucleotides are TGCAGCGTTGGTCGGGGCCCGAACACTGAAGCTTTCTTT. The gene calls are TRBV29-1 and TRBJ1-1; D might be TRBD1 (5 bases). The length of the CDR3 is 13 residues. CDR1 is SQVTM, CDR2 ANQGSEA, per germline. Trimming pared 4 bases from V and 1 base from J, leaving 10 bases between.

This clonotype has more than one count but fewer than ten. The chain uses TRBV12-3 or TRBV12-4 and TRBJ2-3; 11 bases match TRBD1. The CDR3 totals 15 residues. V was clipped by 7 bases and J by 14 bases; unmatched bases: 17. The CDR3 nucleotides are TGTGCCAGCACCACCGGGGGGACAGGGGGAGATGAAAGGTATTTT. Encoded protein: CASTTGGTGGDERYF.

The chain employs TRBV25-1 and TRBJ1-2, with 9 positions matching TRBD1. Germline CDR1 is MGHDK and CDR2 is SYGVNS. The CDR3 is made up of 12 amino acids. J lost 8 bases, V lost 10 bases, and 8 bases had no gene match. Here the CDR3 reads CATWTGVDGYTF. CDR3 bases: TGTGCCACCTGGACAGGGGTAGACGGCTACACCTTC.

About this clonotype: The junction and the germline gene differ at one end; a read error may be behind it. This chain uses TRBV9 with TRBJ2-1, with D perhaps TRBD1 or TRBD2 (6 bases each). Germline CDR1 SGDLS, CDR2 YYNGEE. The CDR3 contains 12 residues. Here the CDR3 reads CVSSLGGFEQFF. Written as DNA, the CDR3 is TGTGTCAGCAGCCTAGGGGGGTTTGAGCAGTTCTTC.

Concerning this clonotype itself: One end of the junction fails to match germline, which may point to a read error. The chain joins TRBV6-1 to TRBJ2-3; D assignment may be TRBD1 or TRBD2 (7 bases each). Germline CDR1 reads MNHNS; CDR2 reads SASEGT. This CDR3 spans 15 amino acids. CDR3 in amino acids: CASSEWGGGIDMQYF. The CDR3 bases are TGTGCCAGCAGTGAATGGGGAGGGGGCATAGATATGCAGTATTTT.

J is TRBJ2-2 and V is TRBV20-1; D is unclear. Germline loops: CDR1 DFQATT, CDR2 SNEGSKA (reference sequence). The CDR3 totals 12 residues. With 5 bases removed from V and 6 bases from J, the gap between germline ends came to 10 bases. The CDR3 spells CSAPSGAGELFF. The CDR3 region has the DNA TGCAGTGCTCCCTCTGGGGCCGGGGAGCTGTTTTTT.

The table lists this clonotype with a few counts. Sequence at one end of the junction differs from germline and may be a read error. V usage is TRBV4-1 and J usage is TRBJ2-3; D might be TRBD2 (6 bases). The germline V gene has CDR1 MGHRA and CDR2 YSYEKL. There are 13 residues in the CDR3. Here the CDR3 reads CASSQLTSSPQCF. In DNA form, the CDR3 reads TGCGCCAGCAGCCAACTTACTAGCTCCCCGCAGTGTTTT.

This clonotype was seen a handful of times. The chain is built from TRBV7-3 and TRBJ2-6; D gene ambiguous. The CDR3 has 15 amino acids. V shed 3 bases and J shed 1 base, with 7 bases lying between them. In germline, CDR1 is SGHTA, CDR2 FQGTGA. This CDR3 is CASSFEASGANVLTF. The CDR3 DNA sequence: TGTGCCAGCAGCTTCGAGGCGTCTGGGGCCAACGTCCTGACTTTC.

This clonotype was picked up a small number of times. V and J are TRBV7-9 and TRBJ2-4; D unclear. V was shortened by 5 bases and J by 0 bases, with 11 bases between the two germline ends. Germline V gives CDR1 SEHNR, CDR2 FQNEAQ (reference sequence). The CDR3 runs to 15 residues. The CDR3 region is CASSPIALAKNIQYF. In DNA, the CDR3 is TGTGCCAGCAGCCCAATCGCTCTAGCCAAAAACATTCAGTACTTC. Combining the CDR3 with reference TRBV7-9 and TRBJ2-4 gives the whole variable domain DTGVSQNPRHKITKRGQNVTFRCDPISEHNRLYWYRQTLGQGPEFLTYFQNEAQLEKSRLLSDRFSAERPKGSFSTLEIQRTEQGDSAMYLCASSPIALAKNIQYFGAGTRLSVL.